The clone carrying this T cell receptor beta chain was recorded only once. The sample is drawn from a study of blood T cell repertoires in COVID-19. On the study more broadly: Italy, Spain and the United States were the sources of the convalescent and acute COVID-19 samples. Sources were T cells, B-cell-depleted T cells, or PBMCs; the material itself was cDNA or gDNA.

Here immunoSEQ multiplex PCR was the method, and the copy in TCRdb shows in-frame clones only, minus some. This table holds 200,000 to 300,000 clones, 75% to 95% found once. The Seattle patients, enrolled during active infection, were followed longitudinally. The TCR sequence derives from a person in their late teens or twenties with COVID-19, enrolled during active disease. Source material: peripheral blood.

CDR3 amino acids: CAIKDGGNTEAFF. In DNA form, the CDR3 reads TGTGCCATCAAAGACGGAGGGAACACTGAAGCTTTCTTT. The genes are TRBV10-3 and TRBJ1-1; no firm D call. The CDR3 consists of 13 residues. The germline gives CDR1 ENHRY, CDR2 SYGVKD. Trimming took off 7 bases at V and 1 base at J, with 10 bases between the two ends.